A selection of T cell receptor beta chains follows, all from one sample in a study of blood T cell repertoires in COVID-19. Sequenced by immunoSEQ multiplex PCR; TCRdb stores in-frame clones only, minus some. The sample shows about 300,000 clones, around 90% of them seen only once. Sequencing input: peripheral blood. All receptors derive from a man aged 65 to 79 with acute or convalescent COVID-19. Both conserved end residues are part of each CDR3. The order of the fields is V gene, D gene, clone size, J gene, CDR3 DNA, CDR3 protein. D genes are given only for firm matches. Rows may omit the clone size; those that give it use once, few, many or a size class.

TRBV9	.	.	TRBJ2-3	TGTGCCAGCAGCGTAGACCCGCCGGCGCAGTATTTT	CASSVDPPAQYF
TRBV29-1	TRBD1	.	TRBJ2-7	TGCAGCGTTCGACAAGGGGGCAACGAGCAGTACTTC	CSVRQGGNEQYF
TRBV2	.	.	TRBJ2-1	TGTGCCAGCAGGGACAGTCGCTCCTACAATGAGCAGTTCTTC	CASRDSRSYNEQFF
TRBV19	.	.	TRBJ1-5	TGTGCCAGTAGTACCCGGCGAACAAGGTCGGGTAGCAATCAGCCCCAGCATTTT	CASSTRRTRSGSNQPQHF
TRBV7-9	TRBD2	.	TRBJ2-7	TGTGCCCTCAGCGGGGTAGCGGGAGTAGGCGAGCAGTACTTC	CALSGVAGVGEQYF
TRBV12-2	.	.	TRBJ2-1	TGTGCAAGTCGCTCCCTCCTAGCGGGACGGGAATTCTACAATGAGCAGTTCTTC	CASRSLLAGREFYNEQFF
TRBV7-8	.	.	TRBJ2-1	TGTGCCAGCAGCTTAGGAGCAGGGCTCTCCTACAATGAGCAGTTCTTC	CASSLGAGLSYNEQFF
TRBV28	TRBD2	.	TRBJ2-7	TGTGCCAGCAGTTTATCCGCAGCGGGGGGGGACGAGCAGTACTTC	CASSLSAAGGDEQYF
TRBV28	TRBD1	once	TRBJ2-1	TGTGCCAGCAGTTCCACCGGGACAGGATACAATGAGCAGTTCTTC	CASSSTGTGYNEQFF
TRBV7-9	TRBD1	.	TRBJ2-5	TGTGCCAGCAGCCCTACCGGGACAGCTACAGAGACCCAGTACTTC	CASSPTGTATETQYF
TRBV11-2	TRBD1	.	TRBJ2-3	TGTGCCAGCAGCCAAGGGACAGGGAACACAGATACGCAGTATTTT	CASSQGTGNTDTQYF
TRBV11-2	.	.	TRBJ1-6	TGTGCCAGCAGCTTAGGTTCAGGATATAATTCACCCCTCCACTTT	CASSLGSGYNSPLHF
TRBV11-2	.	.	TRBJ2-5	TGTGCCAGCAGCTTGGGGTCAGGGGCACGAGAGACCCAGTACTTC	CASSLGSGARETQYF
TRBV28	.	.	TRBJ1-2	TGTGCCAGCAGTTTACAGCGAGAAGTCCACACCTTC	CASSLQREVHTF
TRBV27	TRBD1	.	TRBJ1-5	TGTGCCAGCAGTCCGGACAGGGTGAGCAATCAGCCCCAGCATTTT	CASSPDRVSNQPQHF
TRBV6-2/TRBV6-3	TRBD2	.	TRBJ2-7	TGTGCCAGCAGTACGACTAGCGGGGGACCCAGGGGGGTCGAGCAGTACTTC	CASSTTSGGPRGVEQYF
TRBV27	.	.	TRBJ1-3	TGTGCCAGCAGTTTATCGGGCCCGAGCTCTGGAAACACCATATATTTT	CASSLSGPSSGNTIYF
TRBV5-5	.	.	TRBJ2-3	TGTGCCAGCAGCCCTCAGGGCGCAGATACGCAGTATTTT	CASSPQGADTQYF
TRBV16	.	.	TRBJ1-4	TGTGCCAGCAGCTCAGGGGTAAAAGATGAAAAACTGTTTTTT	CASSSGVKDEKLFF
TRBV21-1	.	.	TRBJ1-2	TGTGCCAGCAGCAATTACTACTATGGCTACACCTTC	CASSNYYYGYTF
TRBV5-1	.	.	TRBJ1-2	TGCGCCAGCAGCTTGGCGGACGGGAGCTATGGCTACACCTTC	CASSLADGSYGYTF
TRBV6-2/TRBV6-3	TRBD1	once	TRBJ1-5	TGTGCCAGCAGTTACGGGACAGGGAACTTCGGTGCTCAGCCCCAGCATTTT	CASSYGTGNFGAQPQHF
TRBV30	TRBD1	.	TRBJ1-1	TGTGCCTGGAGTGTACAGGGGTGGGGGAACACTGAAGCTTTCTTT	CAWSVQGWGNTEAFF
TRBV30	.	.	TRBJ1-4	TGTGCCTGGAGTCCTGGACTGGGAGAAAAACTGTTTTTT	CAWSPGLGEKLFF
TRBV5-1	TRBD1	.	TRBJ2-5	TGCGCCAGCAGCAGGGGACAGGGGCAAGAGACCCAGTACTTC	CASSRGQGQETQYF
TRBV2	TRBD1	once	TRBJ2-7	TGTGCCAGCAGTGTCCCGGGACAGACTCTCTACGAGCAGTACTTC	CASSVPGQTLYEQYF
TRBV19	.	.	TRBJ2-3	TGTGCCAGTAGTCCAGCGGCAGATACGCAGTATTTT	CASSPAADTQYF
TRBV6-6	.	.	TRBJ1-5	TGTGCCAGCAGACAGGGTATGGGCAATCAGCCCCAGCATTTT	CASRQGMGNQPQHF
TRBV28	.	.	TRBJ2-5	TGTGCCAGCCAAACGATCGGGGGTCTTCAAGAGACCCAGTACTTC	CASQTIGGLQETQYF
TRBV5-1	.	.	TRBJ2-7	TGCGCCAGCAGCTTGGGGGCGACCTCCTACGAGCAGTACTTC	CASSLGATSYEQYF
TRBV20-1	.	.	TRBJ2-7	TGCAGTGCTAGAGTCAACGAGCAGTACTTC	CSARVNEQYF
TRBV27	TRBD2	.	TRBJ2-7	TGTGCCAGCAGTTTGCGGGAGGGCCTATACGAGCAGTACTTC	CASSLREGLYEQYF
TRBV5-1	TRBD2	.	TRBJ2-1	TGCGCCAGCAGCCGTGCCGGGGGGAGCGCCTACAATGAGCAGTTCTTC	CASSRAGGSAYNEQFF
TRBV9	.	.	TRBJ1-3	TGTGCCAGCAGCGCGAGTTTCGGAAACACCATATATTTT	CASSASFGNTIYF
TRBV28	.	.	TRBJ1-6	TGTGCCAGCAGTTTATCTTATAACTATAATTCACCCCTCCACTTT	CASSLSYNYNSPLHF
TRBV7-6	TRBD1	once	TRBJ1-1	TGTGCCAGCAGCTCAGGGGGATCTGAAGCTTTCTTT	CASSSGGSEAFF
TRBV12-3/TRBV12-4	.	.	TRBJ2-1	TGTGCCAGCAGCCAATACAATGAGCAGTTCTTC	CASSQYNEQFF
TRBV5-1	.	once	TRBJ1-4	TGCGCCAGCAGCTTGTTCGGGGGGCCTAATGAAAAACTGTTTTTT	CASSLFGGPNEKLFF
TRBV3-1/TRBV3-2	TRBD1	.	TRBJ2-1	TGTGCCAGCAGTCTACAGGGGAGCGTTTACAATGAGCAGTTCTTC	CASSLQGSVYNEQFF
TRBV19	TRBD1	once	TRBJ2-7	TGTGCCAGTAGTAAGCCTCTCCTAGCAGGGGGACCCTACGAGCAGTACTTC	CASSKPLLAGGPYEQYF
TRBV9	.	.	TRBJ1-2	TGTGCCAGCAGCCCCACGGGACTTTTAGGGAGCTATGGCTACACCTTC	CASSPTGLLGSYGYTF
TRBV6-6	TRBD2	few	TRBJ2-3	TGTGCCAGCAGCCTAGCGGGAGACGGTGTAGATACGCAGTATTTT	CASSLAGDGVDTQYF
TRBV12-3/TRBV12-4	TRBD1	.	TRBJ1-1	TGTGCCAGCAGTTTCGACAGGGGCACTGAAGCTTTCTTT	CASSFDRGTEAFF
TRBV5-1	TRBD2	.	TRBJ2-1	TGCGCCAGCAGCACGGGACTAGCGGGAGACTATAGCGGTGAGCAGTTCTTC	CASSTGLAGDYSGEQFF
TRBV5-4	TRBD1	.	TRBJ1-4	TGTGCCAGCAGCTCGCCGGGACAGGGTCTTGAAAAACTGTTTTTT	CASSSPGQGLEKLFF
TRBV18	.	.	TRBJ1-1	TGTGCCAGCTCACCGGGGGCGGGGGCGGACACTGAAGCTTTCTTT	CASSPGAGADTEAFF
TRBV9	.	.	TRBJ1-2	TGTGCCAGCAGCCCCTCGGCAGGGGCAAACTATGGCTACACCTTC	CASSPSAGANYGYTF
TRBV5-5	TRBD1	.	TRBJ1-5	TGTGCCAGCAGCACAGGGGTGAGCAATCAGCCCCAGCATTTT	CASSTGVSNQPQHF
TRBV10-2	.	.	TRBJ1-2	TGCGCCAGCAGAGACAGTCAATCTTATGGCTACACCTTC	CASRDSQSYGYTF
TRBV9	.	.	TRBJ1-2	TGTGCCAGCAGCTCCCAGTGGGAGCATGGCTACACCTTC	CASSSQWEHGYTF
TRBV6-6	.	.	TRBJ2-2	TGTGCCAGCGGCGGAAGAGCAGCGAACACCGGGGAGCTGTTTTTT	CASGGRAANTGELFF
TRBV11-2	.	.	TRBJ2-7	TGTGCCAGCAGCTCCTCTCGACAGCAAACCTACGAGCAGTACTTC	CASSSSRQQTYEQYF
TRBV28	TRBD1	.	TRBJ2-7	TGTGCCAGCAGTATCACAGGGGTGCCAACCTACGAGCAGTACTTC	CASSITGVPTYEQYF
TRBV6-5	.	.	TRBJ2-7	TGTGCCAGCCGGCCGGGCGGAGGTTCCTACGAGCAGTACTTC	CASRPGGGSYEQYF
TRBV6-5	TRBD1	.	TRBJ2-7	TGTGCCAGCAGTTACGGGAATGGGACAGTTACCTACGAGCAGTACTTC	CASSYGNGTVTYEQYF
TRBV4-1	TRBD1	.	TRBJ1-6	TGCGCCAGCAGCCAAGTCCCGGGACAGGGTAATTCACCCCTCCACTTT	CASSQVPGQGNSPLHF